The 3 T cell receptor beta chains presented below share a single source sample, sequenced in a study of HIV-infected patients and healthy controls. Roughly three months, about 14 weeks, into antiretroviral therapy, follow-up blood was collected. All unsorted peripheral T cells were captured because whole blood was used without fractionation. Alpha and beta constant-region primers primed reverse transcription of about 470 ng RNA. Each of the alpha and beta chains got its own library through chain-specific third strand synthesis with indices. TCRdb fed the 5' RACE reads into MiXCR, producing one record per CDR3 protein. The table has about 9,000 distinct CDR3 sequences, around 8% seen once. Material: blood, obtained during antiretroviral therapy. These receptors were obtained from an adult with HIV infection.

This clonotype has a count of ten or more. V usage is TRBV5-6 and J usage is TRBJ2-1, with TRBD2 identical over 11 bases. The CDR3 contains 15 residues. Germline values: CDR1 SGHDT, CDR2 YYEEEE. Trimming cost V 3 bases and J 8 bases; bases outside gene matches: 7. The CDR3 region is CASSWSLAGADEQFF. The DNA for the CDR3 is TGTGCCAGCAGCTGGTCACTAGCGGGGGCGGATGAGCAGTTCTTC.

This clonotype is medium-sized by share. This chain joins TRBV7-2 and TRBJ2-7; 8 positions agree with TRBD2. This CDR3 is 14 amino acids long. V trimming: 6 bases; J trimming: 3 bases; junction bases outside the gene matches: 7. Germline V CDR1 and CDR2: SGHTA, FQGNSA. The CDR3 nucleotides are TGTGCCAGCAGTTCCTTAGCGGGGAACTACGAGCAGTACTTC. Translation gives CASSSLAGNYEQYF.

The table lists this clonotype with a few counts. Here the CDR3 reads CASSPIQGRETQYF. DNA for the CDR3: TGTGCCAGCTCACCAATTCAGGGTCGAGAGACCCAGTACTTC. This chain links TRBV18 with TRBJ2-5; a weak D match, TRBD1 (5 bases). V was clipped by 2 bases and J by 4 bases, with 11 bases between them. Germline-derived CDR1 and CDR2 are KGHSH and LQKENI. The CDR3 totals 14 residues.